This TCR beta chain was recovered during a study of cytomegalovirus exposure and HLA in healthy donors. V lost 2 bases and J lost 5; bases outside the gene matches: 1. CDR3 size: 13 residues. Germline CDR1 SQVTM, CDR2 ANQGSEA. Study observations and caveats: The authors confirmed in vitro that a few CMV-associated chains were specific for CMV antigens. Listed as cytomegalovirus-associated were 150 or so TCR beta chains.

About this clone itself: Its matching antigen is unknown.

Assay used: immunoSEQ multiplex PCR; TCRdb lists only in-frame clones, some missing. This sample has roughly 70,000 clones, with 95% to 96% found just once. V and J are TRBV29-1 and TRBJ2-5, with 11 bases identical to TRBD2. The TCR was taken from a woman aged 18-29 years in good health and CMV-seropositive. The sequenced material came from PBMCs. CDR3 amino acids: CSVERTSGETQYF. CDR3 bases: TGCAGCGTTGAACGGACTAGCGGGGAGACCCAGTACTTC.